Listed here are 32 T cell receptor beta chains from one sample, sequenced in a study of cytomegalovirus exposure and HLA in healthy donors (dated by TCRdb to the late 2010s). Libraries were built with the immunoSEQ multiplex PCR assay. The multiplex PCR relied on a mix of 60 forward primers for TCR Vbeta segments and 13 reverse primers for TCR Jbeta segments. In TCRdb, the immuneACCESS table is reduced to in-frame sequences with V and J assigned. These tables do not hold every clone; where another copy was compared, an unresolved V gene accounts for under half, and the others remain unexplained. The sample has some 140,000 clones on record, roughly 73% of them singletons. The leading ten clones occupy 1% to 1.5% of the sample. The sequencing sample was made of PBMCs. These receptors were obtained from a woman in her thirties or forties in good health and CMV-seronegative.

This chain joins TRBV4-1 and TRBJ1-1; 7 positions agree with TRBD1. CDR1 is MGHRA, CDR2 YSYEKL, per germline. Germline trimming cut 1 base from V and 0 bases from J; bases unmatched to any gene: 5. This CDR3 spans 16 amino acids. This CDR3 reads CASSQAQGQMNTEAFF. CDR3 nucleotides: TGCGCCAGCAGCCAAGCCCAGGGACAGATGAACACTGAAGCTTTCTTT.

The rearrangement uses TRBV7-8 and TRBJ1-6; D perhaps matches TRBD1 (5 bases). The CDR3 has 16 residues. The V gene lost 1 base and the J gene lost 0 bases, with 7 bases spanning the gap. Germline lookup yields CDR1 SGHVS and CDR2 FQNEAQ. CDR3 region: CASSLGGASYNSPLHF. The CDR3, as DNA: TGTGCCAGCAGCTTAGGCGGGGCCTCCTATAATTCACCCCTCCACTTT.

The chain is built from TRBV9 and TRBJ2-5; 9 nucleotides agree with TRBD2. The CDR3 has 12 residues. Trimming took 4 bases from V and 9 from J; bases not matched to a gene: 4. CDR1 and CDR2 from the germline V gene are SGDLS and YYNGEE. The CDR3 DNA is TGTGCCAGCAGCCAATCTAGCGGGGCCCAGTACTTC. Its protein product is CASSQSSGAQYF. The full variable domain, its missing parts supplied by reference TRBV9 and TRBJ2-5, is DSGVTQTPKHLITATGQRVTLRCSPRSGDLSVYWYQQSLDQGLQFLIQYYNGEERAKGNILERFSAQQFPDLHSELNLSSLELGDSALYFCASSQSSGAQYFGPGTRLLVL.

The V and J genes are TRBV6-5 and TRBJ1-2; 8 nucleotides match TRBD1. Germline V gene sequence: CDR1 MNHEY, CDR2 SVGAGI. This CDR3 is built from 13 residues. The V segment lost 5 bases and the J segment 2 bases; nucleotides outside the gene matches: 1. CDR3 DNA sequence: TGTGCCAGCAGTCGACAGGGGAACTATGGCTACACCTTC. It yields the protein CASSRQGNYGYTF.

The genes are TRBV6-1 and TRBJ1-4, with TRBD1 matching over 9 bases. The ends lost 6 bases at V and 6 bases at J; junction bases unmatched: 5. Germline assignment: CDR1 MNHNS and CDR2 SASEGT. There are 14 residues in the CDR3. DNA for the CDR3: TGTGCCAGCAGCCACGGGACAGGGTATGAAAAACTGTTTTTT. Translating it yields CASSHGTGYEKLFF.

The J gene is TRBJ2-5, the V gene TRBV6-1; no reliable D call. This CDR3 comprises 13 residues. Germline lookup yields CDR1 MNHNS and CDR2 SASEGT. Trimming took 6 bases from V and 5 from J, leaving 13 bases between them. This CDR3 reads CASRPSPWETQYF. CDR3 bases: TGTGCCAGCAGGCCCAGTCCGTGGGAGACCCAGTACTTC.

V is TRBV19 and J is TRBJ1-6; D gene ambiguous. Germline-derived CDR1 and CDR2 are LNHDA and SQIVND (reference sequence). The CDR3 sequence is 16 residues long. Trimming removed 3 bases at V and 8 bases at J, with 17 bases between. CDR3 in DNA: TGTGCCAGTAGTATCGCTCCTACGAATCTGTATTCACCCCTCCACTTT. Amino acid sequence: CASSIAPTNLYSPLHF.

The chain uses TRBV19 and TRBJ2-6; the D is unclear. CDR1 and CDR2 (germline): LNHDA, SQIVND (reference sequence). The CDR3 contains 15 residues. Trimming left V 1 base short and J 0 bases short, with 4 bases between. The CDR3 spells CASSIASSGANVLTF. In DNA form, the CDR3 reads TGTGCCAGTAGTATAGCGAGCTCTGGGGCCAACGTCCTGACTTTC.

This chain connects TRBV28 to TRBJ1-1; TRBD1 matches at 9 bases. Germline values: CDR1 MDHEN, CDR2 SYDVKM. The J segment lost 5 bases and the V segment lost 5 bases, leaving 6 bases of the junction unmatched. The CDR3 has 14 residues. CDR3 sequence: CASSVGQGGTEAFF. In DNA, the CDR3 is TGTGCCAGCAGTGTGGGACAGGGTGGGACTGAAGCTTTCTTT.

The rearrangement links TRBV6-1 to TRBJ2-1, with 11 bases lining up with TRBD2. J lost 4 bases, V lost 10 bases, and 9 bases had no gene match. Germline V lookup: CDR1 MNHNS, CDR2 SASEGT. The CDR3 loop spans 15 amino acids. The CDR3 DNA reads as TGTGCCACCGCACCCGGACTAGCGGGTTACAATGAGCAGTTCTTC. As protein: CATAPGLAGYNEQFF.

DNA of the CDR3: TGTGCCAGCCGGGGGGTCGGGGATGAGCAGTTCTTC. This translates into CASRGVGDEQFF. The chain links TRBV6-4 to TRBJ2-1, with 7 bases matching TRBD2. Germline V gene data show CDR1 as MRHNA and CDR2 as SNTAGT. The ends lost 8 bases at V and 8 bases at J; junction bases unmatched: 6. The CDR3 runs 12 residues.

This clone appeared a few times. V usage is TRBV10-1 and J usage is TRBJ1-1; D remains ambiguous. From germline, CDR1 is WNHNN and CDR2 SYGVQD (reference sequence). The CDR3 covers 12 residues. V was clipped by 3 bases and J by 8 bases, with 10 bases between them. CDR3 sequence: CASSEGRGEAFF. In nucleotides, the CDR3 is TGCGCCAGCAGTGAAGGGAGAGGAGAAGCTTTCTTT.

The rearrangement joins TRBV19 to TRBJ1-1; 9 bases map to TRBD1. Trimming at V came to 5 bases and at J to 0 bases, leaving 4 bases not matched to a gene. This CDR3 region has 15 residues. Germline V gives CDR1 LNHDA, CDR2 SQIVND (reference sequence). This CDR3 is CASSLGQGMNTEAFF. The CDR3 DNA reads TGTGCCAGTAGTCTGGGACAGGGCATGAACACTGAAGCTTTCTTT.

This clone was seen a handful of times. The chain combines TRBV4-3 with TRBJ2-3, with TRBD2 matching 7 bases. Germline loops: CDR1 LGHNA, CDR2 YSLEER. The CDR3 sequence is 14 residues long. With V trimmed by 3 bases and J by 10 bases, 10 bases remained unmatched. Here the CDR3 DNA reads TGCGCCAGCAGCCACGTGGACGGGGACTATGCGCAGTATTTT. The encoded protein is CASSHVDGDYAQYF.

The V gene is TRBV7-2, the J gene TRBJ1-1; D ambiguous. The germline gives CDR1 SGHTA, CDR2 FQGNSA. V was pared by 2 bases and J by 4 bases, with 11 bases between. This CDR3 spans 14 amino acids. The CDR3: CASSLMSTSTEAFF. CDR3 nucleotide sequence: TGTGCCAGCAGCTTAATGTCGACATCCACTGAAGCTTTCTTT.

This clone appeared a few times. The CDR3 coding sequence is TGTGCCAGCAGTCTAGCCCAGATGAACACTGAAGCTTTCTTT. Its translation is CASSLAQMNTEAFF. The J gene is TRBJ1-1, the V gene TRBV6-6; no clear D. The CDR3 is 14 amino acids. Trimming took off 5 bases at V and 0 bases at J, with 10 bases between the two ends. The germline CDR1 and CDR2 sequences are MNHNY and SVGAGI (reference sequence).

The chain combines TRBV9 with TRBJ2-1, with TRBD2 matching 8 bases. This CDR3 contains 15 residues. V was clipped by 0 bases and J by 6 bases; unmatched bases: 5. Germline CDR1 is SGDLS and CDR2 is YYNGEE. In nucleotides, the CDR3 is TGTGCCAGCAGCGTAGGCGGGGGGCCCCCCAATGAGCAGTTCTTC. Translating gives CASSVGGGPPNEQFF. Looking up the rest from reference TRBV9 and TRBJ2-1 gives the full variable domain: DSGVTQTPKHLITATGQRVTLRCSPRSGDLSVYWYQQSLDQGLQFLIQYYNGEERAKGNILERFSAQQFPDLHSELNLSSLELGDSALYFCASSVGGGPPNEQFFGPGTRLTVL.

The chain has TRBV6-1 and TRBJ2-3; a weak D match, TRBD1 (6 bases). V lost 6 bases and J 5 bases, leaving 12 bases between the germline ends. The CDR3 sequence is 13 residues long. Germline loops: CDR1 MNHNS, CDR2 SASEGT. The CDR3 sequence: CASSSNREDTQYF. As DNA, the CDR3 is TGTGCCAGCAGCAGCAACAGGGAAGATACGCAGTATTTT.

This chain links TRBV10-3 with TRBJ2-3, with 16 bases identical to TRBD2. Unmatched junction bases numbered 5, after V lost 3 bases and J lost 5 bases. The CDR3 is 17 amino acids. Germline loops: CDR1 ENHRY, CDR2 SYGVKD. DNA of the CDR3: TGTGCCATCAGTGAAGGGACTAGCGGGGGGGCTGGAGATACGCAGTATTTT. Residues: CAISEGTSGGAGDTQYF.

This clone appeared a few times. The chain links TRBV5-6 to TRBJ1-3, with D possibly TRBD1 on 5 matching bases. There are 15 residues in the CDR3. The V gene's germline CDR1 is SGHDT and CDR2 YYEEEE. Trimming cost V 2 bases and J 0 bases, with 9 bases left between them. CDR3 amino acids: CASSLFDSSGNTIYF. DNA for the CDR3: TGTGCCAGCAGCTTATTTGACAGCTCTGGAAACACCATATATTTT.

The chain couples TRBV15 to TRBJ2-1; 8 bases line up with TRBD2. The V gene end was trimmed by 6 bases and the J gene end by 0 bases; junction bases not matched to a gene: 7. CDR1 is LNHNV and CDR2 is YYDKDF in the germline V gene (reference sequence). This CDR3 is built from 16 residues. CDR3 sequence: CATSETSGSSYNEQFF. The CDR3 nucleotides read TGTGCCACCAGTGAAACTAGCGGAAGCTCCTACAATGAGCAGTTCTTC.

This chain joins TRBV7-3 and TRBJ2-1; TRBD1 aligns across 8 bases. V shed 6 bases and J 2 bases; nucleotides not matched to a gene: 9. Per the germline V gene, CDR1 is SGHTA and CDR2 is FQGTGA. This CDR3 has 16 residues. The chain's CDR3 is CASSYQRDRPYNEQFF. CDR3 bases: TGTGCCAGCAGTTACCAACGGGACAGGCCCTACAATGAGCAGTTCTTC.

The V call is TRBV2, the J call TRBJ2-5; D uncertain. CDR1 and CDR2 (germline): SNHLY, FYNNEI. There are 12 residues in the CDR3. Between the trimmed V and J ends, which lost 6 bases and 2 bases, there was a span of 7 bases. The CDR3 DNA follows: TGTGCCAGCAGCCGTATACAAGAGACCCAGTACTTC. It yields the protein CASSRIQETQYF.

The rearrangement uses TRBV27 and TRBJ1-2, with 7 bases matching TRBD1. From germline, CDR1 is MNHEY and CDR2 SMNVEV (reference sequence). This CDR3 has 14 residues. V dropped 5 bases and J dropped 5; count of bases not matched to a gene: 8. The CDR3 coding sequence is TGTGCCAGCAGTCAGACAGGGACCTTTTATGGCTACACCTTC. Amino acid sequence: CASSQTGTFYGYTF.

The chain links TRBV2 to TRBJ2-7, with 9 bases identical to TRBD1. The length of the CDR3 is 13 residues. V shed 6 bases and J 1 base; nucleotides not matched to a gene: 1. Per germline, CDR1 SNHLY and CDR2 FYNNEI. CDR3 DNA sequence: TGTGCCAGCAGGGACAGGGGATCCTACGAGCAGTACGTC. It is translated as CASRDRGSYEQYV.

This chain uses TRBV2 with TRBJ2-2; 7 nucleotides agree with TRBD1. There are 11 residues in the CDR3. CDR1 is SNHLY, CDR2 FYNNEI, per germline. V dropped 8 bases and J dropped 7; count of bases not matched to a gene: 1. The DNA of the CDR3 is TGTGCCAGCGCAGGGGGCGGGGAGCTGTTTTTT. Translation gives CASAGGGELFF.

This clone was observed a single time. The chain carries TRBV9 and TRBJ1-1, with TRBD1 as a possible D gene (6 bases). This CDR3 contains 13 residues. Trimming removed 3 bases at V and 7 bases at J, with 13 bases between. Germline V gene lookup returns CDR1 SGDLS and CDR2 YYNGEE. The CDR3 DNA sequence: TGTGCCAGCAGCGCCACACAGGGCCTTGAAGCTTTCTTT. Amino acid sequence: CASSATQGLEAFF. Drawing the rest from reference TRBV9 and TRBJ1-1, the complete variable domain is DSGVTQTPKHLITATGQRVTLRCSPRSGDLSVYWYQQSLDQGLQFLIQYYNGEERAKGNILERFSAQQFPDLHSELNLSSLELGDSALYFCASSATQGLEAFFGQGTRLTVV.

The rearrangement joins TRBV7-9 to TRBJ2-3, with TRBD2 as a possible D gene (6 bases). The V end lost 10 bases, the J end lost 2 bases, and 13 bases lay between the germline ends. The CDR3 length is 13 residues. Germline values: CDR1 SEHNR, CDR2 FQNEAQ (reference sequence). The CDR3 protein is CATGGANTDTQYF. For the CDR3, the DNA is TGTGCCACCGGCGGGGCAAACACAGATACGCAGTATTTT.

The table lists this clone with a count of one. The rearrangement uses TRBV6-5 and TRBJ1-4, with D unresolved. The V end was cut by 7 bases, the J end by 8 bases, with 17 bases between. In germline, CDR1 is MNHEY, CDR2 SVGAGI. This CDR3 has 14 residues. CDR3: CASTKLAAVEKLFF. The CDR3, as DNA: TGTGCCAGCACCAAACTGGCCGCGGTGGAAAAACTGTTTTTT.

The genes are TRBV9 and TRBJ2-3, with TRBD2 identical over 9 bases. The germline V gene has CDR1 SGDLS and CDR2 YYNGEE. CDR3 length: 17 amino acids. V shed 0 bases, J shed 0 bases, and the junction held 5 bases outside the gene matches. This CDR3 reads CASSVAPSGVSTDTQYF. In DNA form, the CDR3 reads TGTGCCAGCAGCGTAGCCCCTAGCGGGGTTAGCACAGATACGCAGTATTTT.

This rearrangement joins TRBV19 to TRBJ1-2; TRBD1 matches 12 bases. The CDR3 consists of 15 residues. The V and J ends lost 5 bases and 8 bases, in that order; junction bases with no gene match: 9. CDR1 is LNHDA and CDR2 is SQIVND in the germline V gene (reference sequence). The DNA of the CDR3 is TGTGCCAGTAGTGCCCGGGACAGGGGGCAAAAGGGCTACACCTTC. Its translation: CASSARDRGQKGYTF. Together with reference TRBV19 and TRBJ1-2, the CDR3 gives the full variable domain: DGGITQSPKYLFRKEGQNVTLSCEQNLNHDAMYWYRQDPGQGLRLIYYSQIVNDFQKGDIAEGYSVSREKKESFPLTVTSAQKNPTAFYLCASSARDRGQKGYTFGSGTRLTVV.

This sequence joins TRBV4-3 and TRBJ2-2; 11 bases map to TRBD1. With V trimmed by 0 bases and J by 2 bases, 2 bases remained unmatched. CDR1 and CDR2 (germline): LGHNA, YSLEER. The CDR3 loop spans 17 amino acids. CDR3 loop: CASSQDGTGGNTGELFF. The CDR3 nucleotides are TGCGCCAGCAGCCAAGACGGGACAGGGGGAAACACCGGGGAGCTGTTTTTT.